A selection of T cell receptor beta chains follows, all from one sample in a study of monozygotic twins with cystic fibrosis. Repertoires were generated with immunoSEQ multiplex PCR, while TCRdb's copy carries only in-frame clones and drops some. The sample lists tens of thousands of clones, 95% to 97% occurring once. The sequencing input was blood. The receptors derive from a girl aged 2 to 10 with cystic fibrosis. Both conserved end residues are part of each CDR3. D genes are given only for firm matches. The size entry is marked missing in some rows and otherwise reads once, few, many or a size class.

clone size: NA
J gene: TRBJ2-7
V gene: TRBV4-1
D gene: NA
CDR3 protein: CASSQDAVRTGSSYEQYF
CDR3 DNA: TGCGCCAGCAGCCAAGACGCCGTTAGGACGGGGAGCTCCTACGAGCAGTACTTC

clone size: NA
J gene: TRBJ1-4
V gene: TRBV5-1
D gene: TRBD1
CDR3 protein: CASSWGQPNEKLFF
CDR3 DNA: TGCGCCAGCAGCTGGGGACAGCCTAATGAAAAACTGTTTTTT

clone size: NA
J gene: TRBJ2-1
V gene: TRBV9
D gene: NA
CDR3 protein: CASSVNRDEQFF
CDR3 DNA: TGTGCCAGCAGCGTAAACCGTGATGAGCAGTTCTTC

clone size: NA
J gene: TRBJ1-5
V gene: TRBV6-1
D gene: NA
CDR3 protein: CASSEGARQPQHF
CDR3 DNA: TGTGCCAGCAGTGAAGGGGCTCGGCAGCCCCAGCATTTT

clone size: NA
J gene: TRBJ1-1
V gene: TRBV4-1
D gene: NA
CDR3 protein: CASSLGRDGFDPEAFF
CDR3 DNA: TGCGCCAGCAGCTTAGGGAGGGACGGGTTCGATCCTGAAGCTTTCTTT

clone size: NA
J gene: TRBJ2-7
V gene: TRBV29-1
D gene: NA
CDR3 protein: CSVEVGYEQYF
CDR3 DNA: TGCAGCGTTGAAGTCGGGTACGAGCAGTACTTC

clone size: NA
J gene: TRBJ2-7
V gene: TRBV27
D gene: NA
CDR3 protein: CASSFQRTAAYEQYF
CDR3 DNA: TGTGCCAGCAGTTTCCAACGGACGGCCGCTTACGAGCAGTACTTC

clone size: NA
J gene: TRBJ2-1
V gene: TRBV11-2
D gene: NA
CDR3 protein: CASSSLGTFTYNEQFF
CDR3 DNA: TGTGCCAGCAGCTCTCTGGGTACGTTTACCTACAATGAGCAGTTCTTC

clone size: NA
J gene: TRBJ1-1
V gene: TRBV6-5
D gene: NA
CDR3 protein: CASSYVAFF
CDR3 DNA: TGTGCCAGCAGTTACGTCGCTTTCTTT

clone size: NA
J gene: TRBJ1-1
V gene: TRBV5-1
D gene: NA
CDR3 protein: CASSSGTGPMNTEAFF
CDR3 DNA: TGCGCCAGCAGCTCGGGTACGGGACCCATGAACACTGAAGCTTTCTTT

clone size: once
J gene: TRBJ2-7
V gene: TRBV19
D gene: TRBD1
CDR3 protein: CASSEGTGEFNEQYF
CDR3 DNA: TGTGCCAGTAGTGAGGGGACAGGGGAGTTCAACGAGCAGTACTTC

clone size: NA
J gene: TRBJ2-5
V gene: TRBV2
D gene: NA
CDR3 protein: CASTQGEGRGQETQYF
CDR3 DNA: TGTGCCAGCACCCAGGGGGAGGGGCGGGGGCAAGAGACCCAGTACTTC

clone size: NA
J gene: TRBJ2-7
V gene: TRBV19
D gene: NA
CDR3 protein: CATSGGRYEQYF
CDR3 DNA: TGTGCCACTTCTGGGGGACGCTACGAGCAGTACTTC

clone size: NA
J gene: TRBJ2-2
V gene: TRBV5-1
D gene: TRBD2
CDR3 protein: CASSLGLAGVPINTGELFF
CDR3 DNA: TGCGCCAGCAGCTTAGGACTAGCGGGAGTTCCAATTAACACCGGGGAGCTGTTTTTT

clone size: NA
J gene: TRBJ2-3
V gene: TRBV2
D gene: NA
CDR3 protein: CASSEKQRNTQYF
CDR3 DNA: TGTGCCAGCAGTGAAAAACAGCGAAATACGCAGTATTTT

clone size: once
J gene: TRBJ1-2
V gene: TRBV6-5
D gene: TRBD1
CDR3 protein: CASSFSGGNYGYTF
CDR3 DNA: TGTGCCAGCAGTTTCTCAGGGGGTAACTATGGCTACACCTTC

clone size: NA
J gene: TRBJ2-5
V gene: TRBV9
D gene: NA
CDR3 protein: CASSVATGRGETQYF
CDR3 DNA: TGTGCCAGCAGCGTAGCTACAGGGCGTGGGGAGACCCAGTACTTC

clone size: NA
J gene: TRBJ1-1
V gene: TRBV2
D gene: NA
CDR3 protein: CASSPHDSTEAFF
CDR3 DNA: TGTGCCAGCAGCCCCCATGACTCCACTGAAGCTTTCTTT

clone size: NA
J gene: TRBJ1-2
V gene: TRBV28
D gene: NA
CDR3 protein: CASSSPHRIYGYTF
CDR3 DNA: TGTGCCAGCAGTTCACCACACAGAATCTATGGCTACACCTTC

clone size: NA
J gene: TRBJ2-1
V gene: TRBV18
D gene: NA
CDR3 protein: CASSPRRGNEQFF
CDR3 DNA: TGTGCCAGCTCACCACGGCGTGGCAATGAGCAGTTCTTC

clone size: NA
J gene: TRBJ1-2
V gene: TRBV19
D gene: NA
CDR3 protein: CASSIVLAGGGGGYTF
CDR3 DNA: TGTGCCAGTAGTATTGTTTTGGCCGGAGGCGGTGGTGGCTACACCTTC

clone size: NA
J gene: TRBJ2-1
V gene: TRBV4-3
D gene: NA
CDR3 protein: CASSQDYFSYNEQFF
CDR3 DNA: TGCGCCAGCAGCCAAGACTATTTCTCCTACAATGAGCAGTTCTTC

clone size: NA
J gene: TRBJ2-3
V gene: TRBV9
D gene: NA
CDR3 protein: CATQRLSTDTQYF
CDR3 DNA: TGTGCCACCCAGCGATTGTCCACAGATACGCAGTATTTT

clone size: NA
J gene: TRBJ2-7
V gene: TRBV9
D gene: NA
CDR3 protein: CASSAGAEGGDEQYF
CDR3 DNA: TGTGCCAGCAGCGCCGGGGCGGAGGGGGGAGACGAGCAGTACTTC

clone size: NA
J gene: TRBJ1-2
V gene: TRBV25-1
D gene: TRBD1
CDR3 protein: CASSDPGQGFGYTF
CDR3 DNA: TGTGCCAGCAGTGACCCGGGACAGGGGTTTGGCTACACCTTC

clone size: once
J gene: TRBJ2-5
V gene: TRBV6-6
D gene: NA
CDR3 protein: CASSYLPGSETQYF
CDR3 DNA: TGTGCCAGCAGTTACCTTCCGGGATCGGAGACCCAGTACTTC

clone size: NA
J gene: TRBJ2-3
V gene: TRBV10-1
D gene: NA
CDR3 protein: CASTNFQGDTQYF
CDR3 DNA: TGCGCCAGCACCAATTTCCAGGGAGATACGCAGTATTTT

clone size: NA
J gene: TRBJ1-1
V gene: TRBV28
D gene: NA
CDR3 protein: CASRGGEAFF
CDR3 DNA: TGTGCCAGCAGAGGCGGTGAAGCTTTCTTT

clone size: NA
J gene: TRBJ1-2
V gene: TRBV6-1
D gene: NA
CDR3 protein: CASSEIGTGGYTF
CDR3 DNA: TGTGCCAGCAGTGAAATTGGGACGGGTGGCTACACCTTC

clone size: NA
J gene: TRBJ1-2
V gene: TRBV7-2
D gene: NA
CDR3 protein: CASGQGYGYTF
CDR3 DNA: TGTGCCAGCGGTCAGGGGTATGGCTACACCTTC

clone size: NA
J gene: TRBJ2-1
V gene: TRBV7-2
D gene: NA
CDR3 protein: CASSERRDPYNEQFF
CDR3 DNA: TGTGCCAGCAGCGAGAGGAGGGACCCCTACAATGAGCAGTTCTTC

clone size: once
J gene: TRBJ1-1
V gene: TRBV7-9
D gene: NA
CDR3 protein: CASSATLNTEAFF
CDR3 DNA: TGTGCCAGCAGCGCAACCCTGAACACTGAAGCTTTCTTT

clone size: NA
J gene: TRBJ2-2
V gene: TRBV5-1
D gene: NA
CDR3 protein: CASSLANPGTGELFF
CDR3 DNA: TGCGCCAGCAGCTTGGCTAATCCGGGTACCGGGGAGCTGTTTTTT

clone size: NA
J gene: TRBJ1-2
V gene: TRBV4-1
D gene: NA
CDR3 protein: CASSQDSEQAINYGYTF
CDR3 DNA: TGCGCCAGCAGCCAAGATAGTGAACAAGCAATTAACTATGGCTACACCTTC

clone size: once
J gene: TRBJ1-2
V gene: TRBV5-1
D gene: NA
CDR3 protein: CASSLSGGGYGYTF
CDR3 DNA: TGCGCCAGCAGCTTGTCGGGGGGTGGCTATGGCTACACCTTC

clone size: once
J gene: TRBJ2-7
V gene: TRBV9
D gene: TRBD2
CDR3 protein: CASTHGGLAYEQYF
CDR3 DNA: TGTGCCAGCACCCACGGGGGGTTAGCCTACGAGCAGTACTTC

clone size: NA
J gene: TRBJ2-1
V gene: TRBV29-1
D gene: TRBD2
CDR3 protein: CSVYGGLAGNPSYNEQFF
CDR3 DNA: TGCAGCGTTTACGGAGGACTAGCGGGAAATCCGTCCTACAATGAGCAGTTCTTC

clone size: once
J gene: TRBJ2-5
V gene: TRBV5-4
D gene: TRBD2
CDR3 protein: CASSPGASGRVETQYF
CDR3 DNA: TGTGCCAGCAGCCCGGGGGCTAGCGGGAGGGTGGAGACCCAGTACTTC

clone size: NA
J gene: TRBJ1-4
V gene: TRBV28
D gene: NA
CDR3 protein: CASRTVGGWEKLFF
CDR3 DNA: TGTGCCAGCAGGACCGTCGGGGGATGGGAAAAACTGTTTTTT

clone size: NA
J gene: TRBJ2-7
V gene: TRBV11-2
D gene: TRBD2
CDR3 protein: CASSPRLAGLYEQYF
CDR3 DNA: TGTGCCAGCAGCCCGCGACTAGCGGGCCTCTACGAGCAGTACTTC

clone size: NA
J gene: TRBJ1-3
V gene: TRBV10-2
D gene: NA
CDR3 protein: CASSESGGSSGNTIYF
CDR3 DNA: TGCGCCAGCAGTGAGTCCGGGGGGAGCTCTGGAAACACCATATATTTT

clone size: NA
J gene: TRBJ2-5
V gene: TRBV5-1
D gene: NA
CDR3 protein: CASSLTPGLQETQYF
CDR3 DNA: TGCGCCAGCAGCTTGACCCCGGGACTTCAAGAGACCCAGTACTTC

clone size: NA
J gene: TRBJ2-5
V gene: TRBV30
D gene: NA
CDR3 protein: CAWSVPPPARLETQYF
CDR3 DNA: TGTGCCTGGAGTGTACCCCCCCCCGCTCGTTTAGAGACCCAGTACTTC

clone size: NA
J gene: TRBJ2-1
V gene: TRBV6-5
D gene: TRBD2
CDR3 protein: CASSKLAGGYNEQFF
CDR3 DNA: TGTGCCAGCAGTAAACTAGCGGGAGGCTACAATGAGCAGTTCTTC

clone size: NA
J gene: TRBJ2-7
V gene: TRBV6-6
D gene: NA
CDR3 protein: CASSYGTYDSYEQYF
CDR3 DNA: TGTGCCAGCAGTTACGGGACTTACGACTCCTACGAGCAGTACTTC

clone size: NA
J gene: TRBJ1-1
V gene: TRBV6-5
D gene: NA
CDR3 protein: CASSYMSLGTEAFF
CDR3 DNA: TGTGCCAGCAGTTACATGTCCCTGGGGACTGAAGCTTTCTTT

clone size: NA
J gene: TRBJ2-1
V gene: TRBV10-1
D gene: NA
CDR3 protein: CASSESLAPYNEQFF
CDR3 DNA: TGCGCCAGCAGTGAGTCGCTAGCTCCCTACAATGAGCAGTTCTTC

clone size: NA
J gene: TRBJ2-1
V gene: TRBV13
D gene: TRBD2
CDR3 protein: CASSPRGLAPTPGEQFF
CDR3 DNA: TGTGCCAGCAGCCCCAGGGGACTAGCTCCCACACCTGGTGAGCAGTTCTTC

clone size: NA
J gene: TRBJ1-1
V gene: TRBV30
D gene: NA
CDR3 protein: CAWSVRGRNTEAFF
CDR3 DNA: TGTGCCTGGAGTGTTAGGGGTCGGAACACTGAAGCTTTCTTT

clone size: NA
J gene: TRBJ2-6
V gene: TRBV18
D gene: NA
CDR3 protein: CASSTGSGANVLTF
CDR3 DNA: TGTGCCAGCTCAACAGGGTCTGGGGCCAACGTCCTGACTTTC

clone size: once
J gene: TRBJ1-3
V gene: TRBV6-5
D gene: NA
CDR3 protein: CASSTQRGSGNTIYF
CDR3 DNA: TGTGCCAGCAGTACCCAGAGGGGCTCTGGAAACACCATATATTTT

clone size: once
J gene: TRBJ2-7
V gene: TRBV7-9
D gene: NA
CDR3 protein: CASSPGYNEQYF
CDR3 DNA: TGTGCCAGCAGCCCAGGATATAACGAGCAGTACTTC

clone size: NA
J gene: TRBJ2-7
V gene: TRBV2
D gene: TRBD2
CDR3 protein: CASSVWTGGYEQYF
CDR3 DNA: TGTGCCAGCAGTGTATGGACGGGAGGGTACGAGCAGTACTTC

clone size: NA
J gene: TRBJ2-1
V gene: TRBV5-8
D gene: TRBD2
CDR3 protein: CASSSTAGVSMEFF
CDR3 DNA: TGTGCCAGCAGCTCGACAGCGGGAGTATCTATGGAGTTCTTC

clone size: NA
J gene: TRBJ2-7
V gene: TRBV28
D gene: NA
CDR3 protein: CASSLPGRNYEQYF
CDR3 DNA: TGTGCCAGCAGTCTCCCGGGACGGAACTACGAGCAGTACTTC

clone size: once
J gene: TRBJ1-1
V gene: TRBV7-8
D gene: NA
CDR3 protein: CASSPPPSRAVNTEAFF
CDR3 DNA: TGTGCCAGCAGCCCCCCCCCGAGCAGGGCCGTGAACACTGAAGCTTTCTTT

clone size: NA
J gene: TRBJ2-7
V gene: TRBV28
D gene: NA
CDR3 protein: CASSLGGARRYEQYF
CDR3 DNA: TGTGCCAGCAGTTTAGGGGGGGCTCGCCGCTACGAGCAGTACTTC

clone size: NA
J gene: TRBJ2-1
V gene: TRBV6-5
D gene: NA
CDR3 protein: CASSYWPWGFF
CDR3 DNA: TGTGCCAGCAGTTACTGGCCCTGGGGGTTCTTC

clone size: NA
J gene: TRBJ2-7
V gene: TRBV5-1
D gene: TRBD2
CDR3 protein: CASRSLAGNFPYEQYF
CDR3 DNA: TGCGCCAGCAGGTCGTTAGCGGGCAATTTCCCCTACGAGCAGTACTTC

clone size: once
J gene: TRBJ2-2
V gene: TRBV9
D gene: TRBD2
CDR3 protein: CASSKSGRATIGELFF
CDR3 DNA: TGTGCCAGCAGCAAGAGCGGGAGGGCCACCATCGGGGAGCTGTTTTTT